This TCR beta chain was captured in a study of CD8+ T cells in alopecia areata. CDR3 length: 15 amino acids. With 6 bases removed from V and 5 bases from J, the gap between germline ends came to 23 bases. From germline, CDR1 is SQVTM and CDR2 ANQGSEA. Treatment indicated: oral pan-JAK inhibitor, 5-10 mg twice daily. RNA was extracted and reverse transcribed into cDNA as the sequencing template. Sequencing used immunoSEQ multiplex PCR; TCRdb keeps in-frame clones, though not all of them. The sample has approximately 180,000 clones, roughly 66% seen once. This TCR was sampled from a human donor with alopecia areata. Source: CD4+ T cells sorted from blood, taken at week 24, from a patient treated with tofacitinib. This sequence joins TRBV29-1 and TRBJ2-7; tentatively, D is TRBD1 (5 bases). CDR3 DNA: TGCAGCGTCCATAAAGACGACAGTACTGGGAACGAGCAGTACTTC. Encoded protein: CSVHKDDSTGNEQYF.